These 10 T cell receptor beta chains were all obtained from the same sample, sequenced in a study of blood T cell repertoires in COVID-19. Produced via immunoSEQ multiplex PCR; TCRdb's table is partial and in-frame only. The sample has roughly 75,000 clones, approximately 90% seen once. Sequenced: peripheral blood. These TCRs come from a human donor in a cohort sampled during active COVID-19.

The CDR3 spells CASSLADYNSPLHF. DNA of the CDR3: TGCGCCAGCAGCCTGGCAGATTATAATTCACCCCTCCACTTT. The chain joins TRBV4-1 to TRBJ1-6; no clear D gene. Germline-derived CDR1 and CDR2 are MGHRA and YSYEKL. CDR3 size: 14 residues. Trimming removed 4 bases from V and 4 bases from J, with 8 bases in between.

The rearrangement uses TRBV4-3 and TRBJ2-1; TRBD1 matches at 9 bases. The CDR3 extends over 18 amino acids. The trim removed 3 bases at V and 4 bases at J, leaving 13 bases unmatched. Germline CDR1 is LGHNA and CDR2 is YSLEER. This chain's CDR3 is CASSHEVTTGGSYNEQFF. The CDR3 coding sequence is TGCGCCAGCAGCCATGAAGTTACGACAGGGGGATCTTACAATGAGCAGTTCTTC.

This chain links TRBV12-5 with TRBJ2-5; the D gene is possibly TRBD1 (6 bases). The V gene's germline CDR1 is LGHNT and CDR2 FRNRAP. V was trimmed by 1 base and J by 7 bases, leaving 13 bases between them. The CDR3 has 14 residues. Here the CDR3 reads CASGLGQGLGTQYF. In DNA form, the CDR3 reads TGTGCTAGTGGTTTGGGTCAGGGGCTCGGGACCCAGTACTTC.

This sequence joins TRBV6-5 and TRBJ2-5, with 8 nucleotides matching TRBD1. The CDR3 consists of 13 residues. V was pared by 6 bases and J by 4 bases, with 4 bases of the junction left unmatched. The V gene's germline CDR1 is MNHEY and CDR2 SVGAGI. The CDR3 DNA is TGTGCCAGCAGAAAAACAGGGGGAGAGACCCAGTACTTC. Its protein product is CASRKTGGETQYF.

V and J are TRBV19 and TRBJ1-1, with a weak D call TRBD1 (5 bases). Trimming took 0 bases from V and 5 from J, leaving 13 bases between them. Per germline, CDR1 LNHDA and CDR2 SQIVND (reference sequence). The CDR3 totals 15 residues. CDR3 in amino acids: CASSIEPGRGTEAFF. In nucleotides, the CDR3 is TGTGCCAGTAGTATAGAACCGGGGAGGGGTACTGAAGCTTTCTTT.

This chain links TRBV6-5 with TRBJ2-2, with TRBD1 matching 10 bases. The CDR3 consists of 16 residues. With V trimmed by 2 bases and J by 6 bases, 6 bases remained unmatched. Germline V gene data show CDR1 as MNHEY and CDR2 as SVGAGI. DNA of the CDR3: TGTGCCAGCAGTTACGAGGGACAGGGGCTTTCCGGGGAGCTGTTTTTT. It is translated as CASSYEGQGLSGELFF.

The chain uses TRBV5-1 and TRBJ2-3; TRBD1 matches 8 bases. This CDR3 is 16 amino acids long. Germline values: CDR1 SGHRS, CDR2 YFSETQ. Losses at the gene ends were 0 bases for V and 2 bases for J; bases not matched to a gene: 5. The CDR3 sequence: CASSLDRGIDTDTQYF. The CDR3 bases are TGCGCCAGCAGCTTGGACAGGGGGATCGACACAGATACGCAGTATTTT.

The genes are TRBV5-1 and TRBJ2-3, with 8 nucleotides matching TRBD2. The CDR3 sequence is 15 residues long. V trimming: 2 bases; J trimming: 1 base; junction bases outside the gene matches: 3. Germline assignment: CDR1 SGHRS and CDR2 YFSETQ. The CDR3 bases are TGCGCCAGCAGCTTCGGTAGCGGGGGCACAGATACGCAGTATTTT. Its protein product is CASSFGSGGTDTQYF.

This chain links TRBV29-1 with TRBJ1-5; D possibly corresponds to TRBD1 (6 bases). This CDR3 region has 13 residues. CDR1 and CDR2 from the germline V gene are SQVTM and ANQGSEA. The V gene lost 2 bases and the J gene lost 7 bases, with 12 bases spanning the gap. In nucleotides, the CDR3 is TGCAGCGTTGAATTGATCAGGGGCCAGCCCCAGCATTTT. This translates into CSVELIRGQPQHF.

The chain carries TRBV5-1 and TRBJ1-1; the match to TRBD1 covers 9 bases. This CDR3 contains 14 residues. The germline V gene encodes CDR1 SGHRS and CDR2 YFSETQ. Trimming took 4 bases from V and 8 from J; bases not matched to a gene: 9. CDR3 nucleotide sequence: TGCGCCAGCAGCCGCGGACAGGGGACGGGAGAAGCTTTCTTT. Translation gives CASSRGQGTGEAFF.